Below are 10 T cell receptor beta chains sequenced from a single sample in a study of CD8+ T cells in alopecia areata. Described treatment: oral pan-JAK inhibitor, 5-10 mg twice daily. RNA extraction was followed by reverse transcription into cDNA, which acted as the sequencing template. Sequenced by immunoSEQ multiplex PCR; TCRdb stores in-frame clones only, minus some. The table shows approximately 210,000 clones, with 66% occurring only once. The material was CD4+ T cells sorted from blood, obtained at approximately week 42, from a patient treated with tofacitinib. These receptors all come from a human donor with alopecia areata.

This clone was observed many times. The chain joins TRBV5-1 to TRBJ2-1; either TRBD1 or TRBD2 may supply D (6 bases each). The germline gives CDR1 SGHRS, CDR2 YFSETQ. V shed 0 bases and J shed 4 bases, with 17 bases lying between them. The CDR3 contains 17 residues. The CDR3 here is CASSLAGGSRSYNEQFF. For the CDR3, the DNA is TGCGCCAGCAGCTTGGCCGGGGGCTCCCGCTCATACAATGAGCAGTTCTTC. The full variable domain, in which reference TRBV5-1 and TRBJ2-1 provide the parts outside the CDR3, is KAGVTQTPRYLIKTRGQQVTLSCSPISGHRSVSWYQQTPGQGLQFLFEYFSETQRNKGNFPGRFSGRQFSNSRSEMNVSTLELGDSALYLCASSLAGGSRSYNEQFFGPGTRLTVL.

This clone was recorded only once. The rearrangement uses TRBV6-6 and TRBJ2-1; 9 nucleotides line up with TRBD1. V shed 6 bases and J 2 bases; nucleotides not matched to a gene: 5. The CDR3 is made up of 15 amino acids. Germline lookup yields CDR1 MNHNY and CDR2 SVGAGI (reference sequence). DNA of the CDR3: TGTGCCAGCAGGCTCGACAGGGGGACCTACAATGAGCAGTTCTTC. Translating it yields CASRLDRGTYNEQFF.

Details on this clone: Within the sample, other DNA sequences also encode this same CDR3. V is TRBV7-2 and J is TRBJ1-5; a weak D match, TRBD1 (5 bases). V was shortened by 5 bases and J by 7 bases, with 9 bases between the two germline ends. This CDR3 comprises 12 residues. Germline CDR1 SGHTA, CDR2 FQGNSA. CDR3 nucleotides: TGTGCCAGCAGCCTAGGGGACCAGCCCCAGCATTTT. Protein: CASSLGDQPQHF. The full variable domain, with the rest looked up from reference TRBV7-2 and TRBJ1-5, is GAGVSQSPSNKVTEKGKDVELRCDPISGHTALYWYRQSLGQGLEFLIYFQGNSAPDKSGLPSDRFSAERTGGSVSTLTIQRTQQEDSAVYLCASSLGDQPQHFGDGTRLSIL.

The rearrangement uses TRBV27 and TRBJ1-1; the D gene is possibly TRBD1 (6 bases). This CDR3 has 12 residues. With 6 bases removed from V and 5 bases from J, the gap between germline ends came to 10 bases. Germline assignment: CDR1 MNHEY and CDR2 SMNVEV (reference sequence). CDR3 sequence reads: CASRSRGTEAFF. CDR3 nucleotides: TGTGCCAGCAGGTCCAGGGGTACTGAAGCTTTCTTT.

J is TRBJ2-3 and V is TRBV6-4; a weak D match, TRBD2 (6 bases). CDR3 size: 15 residues. Germline CDR1 and CDR2: MRHNA and SNTAGT. Between the trimmed V and J ends, which lost 3 bases and 0 bases, there was a span of 10 bases. For the CDR3, the DNA is TGTGCCAGCAGTGAAGTGGGGGGTAGCACAGATACGCAGTATTTT. This sequence encodes CASSEVGGSTDTQYF.

The chain has TRBV29-1 and TRBJ2-2; 7 bases are a match to TRBD1. This CDR3 has 13 amino acids. Germline CDR1 reads SQVTM; CDR2 reads ANQGSEA. J lost 4 bases, V lost 4 bases, and 3 bases had no gene match. The CDR3 DNA reads TGCAGCGTTGCCGACAGGGTCACCGGGGAGCTGTTTTTT. It encodes CSVADRVTGELFF.

Only a few counts were recorded for this clone. Other DNA sequences in this sample translate to the same CDR3. The CDR3 DNA reads as TGCAGTGCTAGAGGAGGGGAGACCCAGTACTTC. Translating gives CSARGGETQYF. The V and J genes are TRBV20-1 and TRBJ2-5; the D gene is possibly TRBD2 (5 bases). Germline-derived CDR1 and CDR2 are DFQATT and SNEGSKA (reference sequence). V dropped 1 base and J dropped 5 bases, with 5 bases sitting between them. The CDR3 runs to 11 residues.

V gene TRBV18 combines with J gene TRBJ1-2; D not certain. The CDR3 contains 12 residues. V lost 3 bases, J lost 6 bases, and 8 bases lay in between. From germline, CDR1 is KGHSH and CDR2 LQKENI. The CDR3 spells CASSPLDDGYTF. CDR3 DNA sequence: TGTGCCAGCTCACCCCTGGACGATGGCTACACCTTC.

V is TRBV20-1 and J is TRBJ1-1; D gene unclear. Germline V lookup: CDR1 DFQATT, CDR2 SNEGSKA (reference sequence). V lost 3 bases and J 7 bases, leaving 9 bases between the germline ends. The CDR3 contains 11 residues. The CDR3 loop is CSARIHLEAFF. CDR3 DNA: TGCAGTGCTAGGATTCATCTTGAAGCTTTCTTT.

The gene calls are TRBV29-1 and TRBJ1-1; 9 bases are a match to TRBD1. The ends lost 6 bases at V and 0 bases at J; junction bases unmatched: 8. The length of the CDR3 is 15 residues. CDR1 is SQVTM, CDR2 ANQGSEA, per germline. CDR3 coding DNA: TGCAGCGTCCTCCGGGACAGGGTTGTGAACACTGAAGCTTTCTTT. The encoded protein is CSVLRDRVVNTEAFF. Full variable domain (missing parts from reference TRBV29-1 and TRBJ1-1): SAVISQKPSRDICQRGTSLTIQCQVDSQVTMMFWYRQQPGQSLTLIATANQGSEATYESGFVIDKFPISRPNLTFSTLTVSNMSPEDSSIYLCSVLRDRVVNTEAFFGQGTRLTVV.